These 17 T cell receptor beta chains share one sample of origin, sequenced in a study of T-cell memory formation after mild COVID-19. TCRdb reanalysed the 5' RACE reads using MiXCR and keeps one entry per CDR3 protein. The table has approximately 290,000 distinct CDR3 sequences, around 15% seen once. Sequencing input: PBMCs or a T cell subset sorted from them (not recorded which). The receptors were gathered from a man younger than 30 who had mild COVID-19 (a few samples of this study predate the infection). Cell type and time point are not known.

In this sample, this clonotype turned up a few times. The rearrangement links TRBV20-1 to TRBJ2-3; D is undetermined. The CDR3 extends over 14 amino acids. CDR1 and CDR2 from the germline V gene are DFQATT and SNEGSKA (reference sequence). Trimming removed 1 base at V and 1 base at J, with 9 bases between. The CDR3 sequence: CSARAGYGTDTQYF. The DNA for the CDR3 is TGCAGTGCTAGAGCTGGGTATGGCACAGATACGCAGTATTTT.

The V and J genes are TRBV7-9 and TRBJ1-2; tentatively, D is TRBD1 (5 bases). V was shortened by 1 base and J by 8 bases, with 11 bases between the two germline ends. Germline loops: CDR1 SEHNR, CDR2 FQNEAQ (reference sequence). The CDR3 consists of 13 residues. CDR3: CASSLGTTIGYTF. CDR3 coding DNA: TGTGCCAGCAGCTTAGGGACAACTATCGGCTACACCTTC.

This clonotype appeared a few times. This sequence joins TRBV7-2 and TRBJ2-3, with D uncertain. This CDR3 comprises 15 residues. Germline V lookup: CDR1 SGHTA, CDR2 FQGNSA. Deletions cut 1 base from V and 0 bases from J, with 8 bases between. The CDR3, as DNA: TGTGCCAGCAGCTTAGAACTCCACAGCACAGATACGCAGTATTTT. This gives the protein CASSLELHSTDTQYF.

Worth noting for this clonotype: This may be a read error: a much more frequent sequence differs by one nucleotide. CDR3 bases: TGTGCCAGCAAGGTTGGCGGGGGAGCAGCCTACGAGCAGTACTTC. Translation: CASKVGGGAAYEQYF. The chain has TRBV12-3 or TRBV12-4 and TRBJ2-7; TRBD2 agrees at 7 bases. The CDR3 consists of 15 residues. The V and J ends lost 7 bases and 2 bases, in that order; junction bases with no gene match: 11.

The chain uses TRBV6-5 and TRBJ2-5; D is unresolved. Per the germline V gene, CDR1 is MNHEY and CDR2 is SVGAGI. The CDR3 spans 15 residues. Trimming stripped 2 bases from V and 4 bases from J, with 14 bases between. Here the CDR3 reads CASSYGGKPRETQYF. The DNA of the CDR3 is TGTGCCAGCAGTTACGGTGGAAAGCCCCGAGAGACCCAGTACTTC.

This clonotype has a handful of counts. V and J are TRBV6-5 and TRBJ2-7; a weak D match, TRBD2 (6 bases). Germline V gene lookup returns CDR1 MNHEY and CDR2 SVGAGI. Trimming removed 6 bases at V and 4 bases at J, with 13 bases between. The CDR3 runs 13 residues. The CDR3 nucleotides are TGTGCCAGCAGGCGACTAGGTGAATACGAGCAGTACGTC. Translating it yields CASRRLGEYEQYV.

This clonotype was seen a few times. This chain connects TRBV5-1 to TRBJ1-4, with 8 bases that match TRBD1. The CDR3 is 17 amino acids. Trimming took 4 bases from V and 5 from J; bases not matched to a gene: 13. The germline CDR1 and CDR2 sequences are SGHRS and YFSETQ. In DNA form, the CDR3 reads TGCGCCAGCAGCCTGAACGCCCGACAGGGGCAAAATGAAAAACTGTTTTTT. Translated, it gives CASSLNARQGQNEKLFF.

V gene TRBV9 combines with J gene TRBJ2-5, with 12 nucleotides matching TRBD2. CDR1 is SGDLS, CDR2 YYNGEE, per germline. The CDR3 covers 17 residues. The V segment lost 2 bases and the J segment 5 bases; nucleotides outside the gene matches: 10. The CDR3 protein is CASSVRPSGGAGETQYF. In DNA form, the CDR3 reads TGTGCCAGCAGCGTTCGTCCTAGCGGGGGGGCCGGTGAGACCCAGTACTTC.

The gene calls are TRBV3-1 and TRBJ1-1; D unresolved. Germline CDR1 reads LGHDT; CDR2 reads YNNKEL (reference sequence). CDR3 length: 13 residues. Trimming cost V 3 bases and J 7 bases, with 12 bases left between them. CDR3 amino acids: CASSHDLGREAFF. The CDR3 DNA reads TGTGCCAGCAGCCACGACCTCGGACGTGAAGCTTTCTTT.

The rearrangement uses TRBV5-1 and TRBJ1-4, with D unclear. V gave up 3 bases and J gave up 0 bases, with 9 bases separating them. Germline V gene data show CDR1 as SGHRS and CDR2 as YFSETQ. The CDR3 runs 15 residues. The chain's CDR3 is CASSWTLATNEKLFF. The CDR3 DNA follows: TGCGCCAGCAGCTGGACCTTGGCAACTAATGAAAAACTGTTTTTT.

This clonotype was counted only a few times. CDR3 protein: CASSPRNIVSGSYTF. The CDR3 region has the DNA TGTGCCAGCAGCCCGCGAAATATAGTCTCCGGGAGCTACACCTTC. The chain recombines TRBV7-2 with TRBJ1-2; D call uncertain. The germline V gene encodes CDR1 SGHTA and CDR2 FQGNSA. The CDR3 covers 15 residues. Trimming cost V 5 bases and J 9 bases, with 22 bases left between them. The entire variable domain, with the rest obtained from reference TRBV7-2 and TRBJ1-2, is as follows: GAGVSQSPSNKVTEKGKDVELRCDPISGHTALYWYRQSLGQGLEFLIYFQGNSAPDKSGLPSDRFSAERTGGSVSTLTIQRTQQEDSAVYLCASSPRNIVSGSYTFGSGTRLTVV.

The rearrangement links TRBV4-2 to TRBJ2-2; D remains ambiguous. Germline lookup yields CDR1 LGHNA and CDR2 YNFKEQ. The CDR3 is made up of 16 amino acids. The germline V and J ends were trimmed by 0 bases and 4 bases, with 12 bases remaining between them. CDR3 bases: TGTGCCAGCAGCCAAGATCGTGGCCTCATCACCGGGGAGCTGTTTTTT. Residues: CASSQDRGLITGELFF.

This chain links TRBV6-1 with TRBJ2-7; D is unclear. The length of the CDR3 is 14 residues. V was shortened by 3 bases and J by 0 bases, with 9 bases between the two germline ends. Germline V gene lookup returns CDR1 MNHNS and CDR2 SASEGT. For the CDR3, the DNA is TGTGCCAGCAGTGATCCTATGAGCTCCTACGAGCAGTACGTC. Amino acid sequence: CASSDPMSSYEQYV.

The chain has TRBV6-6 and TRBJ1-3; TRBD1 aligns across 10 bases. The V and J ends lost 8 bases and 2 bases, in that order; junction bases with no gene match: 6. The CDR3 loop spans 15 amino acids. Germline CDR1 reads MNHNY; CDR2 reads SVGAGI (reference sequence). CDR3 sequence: CASFTDRGAGNTIYF. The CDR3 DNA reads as TGTGCCAGCTTCACGGACAGGGGGGCTGGAAACACCATATATTTT.

The CDR3: CSARFAGGDTQYF. The CDR3 DNA reads as TGCAGTGCTAGATTCGCGGGGGGAGATACGCAGTATTTT. This chain uses TRBV20-1 with TRBJ2-3, with 8 bases that match TRBD2. With V trimmed by 2 bases and J by 5 bases, 3 bases remained unmatched. Per germline, CDR1 DFQATT and CDR2 SNEGSKA (reference sequence). CDR3 length: 13 amino acids.

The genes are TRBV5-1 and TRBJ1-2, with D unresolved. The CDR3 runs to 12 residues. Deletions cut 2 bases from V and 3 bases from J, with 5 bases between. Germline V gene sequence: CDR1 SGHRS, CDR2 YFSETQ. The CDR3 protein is CASSFGDYGYTF. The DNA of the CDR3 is TGCGCCAGCAGCTTCGGAGACTATGGCTACACCTTC.

The CDR3 protein is CASSLGGTYYGYTF. The CDR3 nucleotides read TGCGCCAGCAGCTTAGGAGGGACCTACTATGGCTACACCTTC. The rearrangement joins TRBV5-1 to TRBJ1-2, with D possibly matching TRBD1 (5 bases). CDR1 is SGHRS, CDR2 YFSETQ, per germline. V was shortened by 2 bases and J by 3 bases, with 11 bases between the two germline ends. The CDR3 extends over 14 amino acids.